Sequencing of this TCR beta chain was carried out in a study of post-analysis software for immune sequencing data. Study overall: Disease courses included relapsing-remitting, secondary progressive and progressive-relapsing multiple sclerosis.

Study-level results: There were roughly 5 TRBV segments more frequent in patients than controls, and TRBV5-6, TRBV5-1 and TRBV20-1 were among them. Under F measure analysis, samples from one preparation batch co-clustered strongly. Compared with controls, patients showed significantly lower normalized Chao1 diversity.

Sequencing libraries made from TCR beta cDNA carried unique molecular identifiers. Input of roughly 0.95 to 10 million T cells yielded roughly 0.5 million cDNA molecules. TCRdb recomputed calls from the PCR reads with MiXCR, one row per CDR3 protein. The data contain roughly 730,000 distinct CDR3 sequences, 25% to 30% of them singletons. This clonotype occurred a few times. Its antigen is currently unknown. CDR1 is LGHDT, CDR2 YNNKEL, per germline (reference sequence). The CDR3 is made up of 14 amino acids. V was pared by 2 bases and J by 3 bases, with 11 bases between. This rearrangement joins TRBV3-1 to TRBJ2-7; tentatively, D is TRBD2 (6 bases). The receptor's source is a girl aged 5-17 years with multiple sclerosis. The sample consisted of blood. DNA for the CDR3: TGTGCCAGCAGCCAAAACGGGGGTTACTACGAGCAGTACTTC. Residues: CASSQNGGYYEQYF.